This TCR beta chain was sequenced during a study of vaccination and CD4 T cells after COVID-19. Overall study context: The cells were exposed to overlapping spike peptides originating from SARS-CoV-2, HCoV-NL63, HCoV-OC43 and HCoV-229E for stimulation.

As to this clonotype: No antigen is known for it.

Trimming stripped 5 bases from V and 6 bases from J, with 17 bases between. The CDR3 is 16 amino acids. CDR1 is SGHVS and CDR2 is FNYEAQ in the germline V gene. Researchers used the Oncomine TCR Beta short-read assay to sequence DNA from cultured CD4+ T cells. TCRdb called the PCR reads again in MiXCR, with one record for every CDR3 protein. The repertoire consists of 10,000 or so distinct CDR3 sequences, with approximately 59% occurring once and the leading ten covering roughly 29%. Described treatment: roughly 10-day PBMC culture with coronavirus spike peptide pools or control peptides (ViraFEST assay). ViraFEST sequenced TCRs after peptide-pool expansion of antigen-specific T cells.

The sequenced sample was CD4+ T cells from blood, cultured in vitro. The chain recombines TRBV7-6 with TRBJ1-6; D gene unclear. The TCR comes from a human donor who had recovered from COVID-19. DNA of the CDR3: TGTGCCAGCAGCCCAAAGGGCGGGCATGTTAATTCACCCCTCCACTTT. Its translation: CASSPKGGHVNSPLHF.